Below, one T cell receptor (beta chain) is given with its context. No antigen is known for it. The data were obtained in a study of CD8 T cells in ankylosing spondylitis. Study outcomes and limitations: A motif of fewer than ten highly homologous TCR beta variants was seen as apparently characteristic of ankylosing spondylitis blood.

Per germline, CDR1 MDHEN and CDR2 SYDVKM. V dropped 6 bases and J dropped 5; count of bases not matched to a gene: 21. CDR3 length: 18 residues. A single record per CDR3 protein comes from TCRdb applying MiXCR to the 5' RACE reads. Found here are 450,000 to 550,000 distinct CDR3 sequences, under 5.5% of them singletons; the top ten hold under 4.5%. Sequencing was done on a sample of blood, either unsorted or a sorted T cell fraction (not recorded which). This clonotype originated in a male donor with ankylosing spondylitis. This chain joins TRBV28 and TRBJ2-7, with 8 positions matching TRBD2. CDR3 sequence reads: CASRPTGGMSGRWNEQYF. The CDR3 DNA follows: TGTGCCAGCAGGCCTACGGGAGGCATGAGCGGGAGATGGAACGAGCAGTACTTC.